The clone carrying this TCR beta chain has ten or more counts. The data were obtained in a study of spatial heterogeneity in lung cancer. Turning to the study itself: PBMC collected at follow-up were sequenced when available, a median of roughly two years after resection. Beta-chain sequences consistently outnumbered alpha-chain sequences in detection. In the raw reads, each unique TCR and UMI combination was present more than ten times on average.

Germline trimming cut 6 bases from V and 5 bases from J; bases unmatched to any gene: 4. This CDR3 contains 13 residues. Per germline, CDR1 MNHEY and CDR2 SVGAGI. Stated time point: blood at routine non-recurrence follow-up after resection. Unsorted samples of tumor, nontumor lung or frozen PBMC had their whole RNA sequenced. TCRdb fed the 5' RACE reads into MiXCR, producing one record per CDR3 protein. The table lists 30,000 to 35,000 distinct CDR3 sequences, 10% of them singletons, with 25% to 35% in the top ten. This sequence originates from a female donor with early-stage non-small cell lung cancer. This sample comprised PBMCs, obtained at follow-up. This sequence joins TRBV6-5 and TRBJ2-5; 9 positions agree with TRBD1. CDR3 nucleotide sequence: TGTGCCAGCAGAGCACAGGGGGCGGAGACCCAGTACTTC. It is translated as CASRAQGAETQYF.